This T cell receptor (beta chain) was profiled in a study of CD8+ T cells in alopecia areata. Findings and caveats of the study: Many expanded lesional clones persisted in scalp and blood during tofacitinib. Among the top 100, expanded CD8+ clones were significantly decreased by tofacitinib, as was scalp clonality.

Sequencing used cDNA as its template, made by extracting RNA and reverse transcribing it. The assay was immunoSEQ multiplex PCR, and TCRdb's table has in-frame clones only and misses some. The sample yields fewer than 250,000 clones, 35% to 40% seen once. This clone was detected only once. Its cognate antigen is unknown. Germline V gene lookup returns CDR1 SGHAT and CDR2 FQNNGV. The CDR3 is 11 amino acids. V lost 6 bases, J lost 7 bases, and 9 bases lay in between. Treatment in this sample: oral pan-JAK inhibitor, 5-10 mg twice daily. Sequenced here: CD4+ T cells sorted from blood, sampled around week 31, from a patient treated with tofacitinib. The sequence was obtained from a human donor with alopecia areata. The chain uses TRBV11-2 and TRBJ2-5; tentative D call: TRBD2 (6 bases). The DNA of the CDR3 is TGTGCCAGCAGTAACGGGGGGACCCAGTACTTC. It specifies CASSNGGTQYF.